The subject of this entry is one T cell receptor beta chain. The sample comes from a study of monozygotic twins with inflammatory bowel disease. TCRdb reanalyzed the 5' RACE reads, giving one entry per CDR3 protein sequence and no DNA. This table lists approximately 400,000 distinct CDR3 sequences. This CDR3 is 14 amino acids long. Germline V CDR1 and CDR2: SGHTA, FQGNSA. The chain joins TRBV7-2 to TRBJ1-6; TCRdb calls TRBD1, which cannot be checked without DNA. The sequence came from a human donor with ulcerative colitis or Crohn's disease, or a healthy co-twin of an affected twin (not recorded which). Source material: blood. The CDR3 region is CAGGDEGTRTPLHF.